A single sample gave rise to the 22 T cell receptor beta chains below, sequenced in a study of cytomegalovirus exposure and HLA in healthy donors. The data were produced by immunoSEQ multiplex PCR, yet TCRdb's version contains in-frame clones alone and is incomplete. The sample contains about 140,000 clones, about 86% of which appear only once. Material: PBMCs. All receptors derive from a man younger than 35 in good health and CMV-seronegative.

V gene TRBV28 combines with J gene TRBJ2-7, with 9 bases aligning to TRBD2. The CDR3 runs to 14 residues. J was trimmed by 4 bases and V by 6 bases; bases with no gene match: 7. CDR1 is MDHEN, CDR2 SYDVKM, per germline. CDR3 amino acids: CASRLAGLGYEQYF. The CDR3 DNA reads as TGTGCCAGCAGGCTAGCGGGGCTTGGTTACGAGCAGTACTTC.

Here the CDR3 reads CASTPGERNTEAFF. CDR3 DNA sequence: TGTGCCAGCACCCCAGGGGAAAGGAACACTGAAGCTTTCTTT. V gene TRBV7-8 combines with J gene TRBJ1-1; maybe TRBD1 (6 bases). The length of the CDR3 is 14 residues. The V end lost 7 bases, the J end lost 1 base, and 13 bases lay between the germline ends. CDR1 and CDR2 (germline): SGHVS, FQNEAQ.

This clone has only one observation. The rearrangement links TRBV6-5 to TRBJ2-5; 7 positions match TRBD1. Germline CDR1 reads MNHEY; CDR2 reads SVGAGI. Germline trimming cut 2 bases from V and 5 bases from J; bases unmatched to any gene: 8. The length of the CDR3 is 15 residues. CDR3 sequence: CASSYLTGLGETQYF. CDR3 bases: TGTGCCAGCAGTTACCTGACAGGGTTGGGGGAGACCCAGTACTTC.

V gene TRBV5-8 combines with J gene TRBJ2-3, with 7 bases that match TRBD2. Germline CDR1 reads SGHTS; CDR2 reads YDEGEE. The CDR3 consists of 13 residues. V shed 7 bases, J shed 2 bases, and the junction held 4 bases outside the gene matches. The CDR3 DNA reads as TGTGCCAGCGCCCAGCGGGACACAGATACGCAGTATTTT. Translating it yields CASAQRDTDTQYF.

This clone has just one count. V and J are TRBV6-6 and TRBJ1-6; TRBD1 is a possible D gene (5 bases). V lost 6 bases to trimming and J lost 9 bases, with 15 bases between them. Germline V gene sequence: CDR1 MNHNY, CDR2 SVGAGI (reference sequence). CDR3 size: 14 residues. The CDR3 loop is CASRLGTPFSPLHF. DNA of the CDR3: TGTGCCAGCAGACTTGGGACTCCGTTTTCACCCCTCCACTTT.

The chain joins TRBV15 to TRBJ2-3; D unclear. V lost 3 bases, J lost 4 bases, and 11 bases lay in between. Germline V lookup: CDR1 LNHNV, CDR2 YYDKDF (reference sequence). This CDR3 contains 14 residues. As DNA, the CDR3 is TGTGCCACCAGCAGTCGTACTGGTCCAGATACGCAGTATTTT. Translated: CATSSRTGPDTQYF. Full variable domain (remainder filled in from reference TRBV15 and TRBJ2-3): DAMVIQNPRYQVTQFGKPVTLSCSQTLNHNVMYWYQQKSSQAPKLLFHYYDKDFNNEADTPDNFQSRRPNTSFCFLDIRSPGLGDTAMYLCATSSRTGPDTQYFGPGTRLTVL.

This clone came up once. The CDR3 region is CASSARERADTQYF. The CDR3 DNA sequence: TGTGCCAGTAGTGCCCGGGAGAGGGCAGATACGCAGTATTTT. The chain combines TRBV19 with TRBJ2-3, with a tentative D call TRBD2 (6 bases). This CDR3 is built from 14 residues. CDR1 is LNHDA and CDR2 is SQIVND in the germline V gene (reference sequence). V lost 5 bases and J 4 bases, leaving 13 bases between the germline ends.

The rearrangement links TRBV27 to TRBJ2-7; no firm D call. The germline CDR1 and CDR2 sequences are MNHEY and SMNVEV (reference sequence). V was pared by 3 bases and J by 5 bases, with 14 bases between. This CDR3 has 14 residues. The CDR3 region is CASSFSPTTHEQYF. CDR3 nucleotides: TGTGCCAGCAGTTTCTCCCCCACTACGCACGAGCAGTACTTC.

This sequence joins TRBV5-4 and TRBJ2-3; TRBD1 aligns across 9 bases. V trimming: 2 bases; J trimming: 4 bases; junction bases outside the gene matches: 5. Germline-derived CDR1 and CDR2 are SGHNT and YYREEE (reference sequence). The CDR3 spans 15 residues. The CDR3 DNA sequence: TGTGCCAGCAGCTTACCACAGGGGGCCTCAGATACGCAGTATTTT. It is translated as CASSLPQGASDTQYF.

The rearrangement links TRBV2 to TRBJ2-3; 9 bases are a match to TRBD2. Trimming cost V 8 bases and J 1 base; bases outside gene matches: 4. The CDR3 has 14 residues. Germline assignment: CDR1 SNHLY and CDR2 FYNNEI. The CDR3 reads CASAPSGGTDTQYF. The CDR3 DNA reads as TGTGCCAGCGCCCCTAGCGGGGGCACAGATACGCAGTATTTT.

The chain is built from TRBV6-1 and TRBJ2-7; the D gene is possibly TRBD1 (6 bases). Trimming left V 6 bases short and J 3 bases short, with 15 bases between. The length of the CDR3 is 14 residues. Germline assignment: CDR1 MNHNS and CDR2 SASEGT. The CDR3 is CASRSQGWVYEQYF. CDR3 DNA: TGTGCCAGCAGGTCTCAGGGGTGGGTCTACGAGCAGTACTTC.

The V and J genes are TRBV6-5 and TRBJ2-5; 7 nucleotides line up with TRBD1. The V gene end was trimmed by 6 bases and the J gene end by 5 bases; junction bases not matched to a gene: 12. The CDR3 extends over 15 amino acids. Germline lookup yields CDR1 MNHEY and CDR2 SVGAGI. The CDR3 region has the DNA TGTGCCAGCAGGCCACTCGGGACAGCCCGGGAGACCCAGTACTTC. This codes for CASRPLGTARETQYF.

The CDR3 DNA reads as TGTGCCAGCAGATCCTCAGACAGGGGAGATGAGCAGTACTTC. Protein product: CASRSSDRGDEQYF. The gene calls are TRBV6-6 and TRBJ2-7; 8 nucleotides align to TRBD1. The CDR3 runs 14 residues. The germline V gene encodes CDR1 MNHNY and CDR2 SVGAGI (reference sequence). The V gene end was trimmed by 6 bases and the J gene end by 7 bases; junction bases not matched to a gene: 11.

The chain joins TRBV5-6 to TRBJ2-3, with 9 bases fitting TRBD2. There are 16 residues in the CDR3. Germline CDR1 reads SGHDT; CDR2 reads YYEEEE. V shed 2 bases and J 3 bases; nucleotides not matched to a gene: 7. CDR3 nucleotides: TGTGCCAGCAGCTTCGGCGCTAGCGGGGTAACAGATACGCAGTATTTT. Translated: CASSFGASGVTDTQYF.

This chain links TRBV6-1 with TRBJ2-2; 9 bases line up with TRBD2. Germline V gene lookup returns CDR1 MNHNS and CDR2 SASEGT. J lost 3 bases, V lost 2 bases, and 1 base had no gene match. CDR3 length equals 15 residues. CDR3 loop: CASSELAGDTGELFF. The CDR3 DNA reads as TGTGCCAGCAGTGAATTAGCGGGGGACACCGGGGAGCTGTTTTTT.

The CDR3 DNA sequence: TGTGCCAGCAGCTTGGCGTTAGCAGACAATCAGCCCCAGCATTTT. This translates into CASSLALADNQPQHF. V gene TRBV5-6 combines with J gene TRBJ1-5; D unresolved. The length of the CDR3 is 15 residues. Per the germline V gene, CDR1 is SGHDT and CDR2 is YYEEEE. V was trimmed by 0 bases and J by 3 bases, leaving 10 bases between them.

The genes are TRBV7-9 and TRBJ2-1; the D is unclear. The CDR3 extends over 14 amino acids. Germline V lookup: CDR1 SEHNR, CDR2 FQNEAQ (reference sequence). V lost 10 bases and J lost 0, with 13 bases in between. CDR3 DNA sequence: TGTGCCACCCTGCATGAGAGCTCCTACAATGAGCAGTTCTTC. Translated, it gives CATLHESSYNEQFF.

The chain couples TRBV2 to TRBJ2-7, with D hard to call. Germline values: CDR1 SNHLY, CDR2 FYNNEI. The CDR3 has 14 amino acids. Between the trimmed V and J ends, which lost 3 bases and 4 bases, there was a span of 13 bases. The CDR3 loop is CASSEMRSGYEQYF. In nucleotides, the CDR3 is TGTGCCAGCAGTGAGATGCGGTCGGGTTACGAGCAGTACTTC. Full variable domain (remainder filled in from reference TRBV2 and TRBJ2-7): EPEVTQTPSHQVTQMGQEVILRCVPISNHLYFYWYRQILGQKVEFLVSFYNNEISEKSEIFDDQFSVERPDGSNFTLKIRSTKLEDSAMYFCASSEMRSGYEQYFGPGTRLTVT.

This chain joins TRBV2 and TRBJ2-7; perhaps TRBD1 as D (6 bases). Trimming cost V 1 base and J 2 bases, with 6 bases left between them. Germline V gene lookup returns CDR1 SNHLY and CDR2 FYNNEI. The CDR3 runs 13 residues. In DNA, the CDR3 is TGTGCCAGCAGTGAAGGGGGGCCCTACGAGCAGTACTTC. It yields the protein CASSEGGPYEQYF. Drawing the rest from reference TRBV2 and TRBJ2-7, the complete variable domain is EPEVTQTPSHQVTQMGQEVILRCVPISNHLYFYWYRQILGQKVEFLVSFYNNEISEKSEIFDDQFSVERPDGSNFTLKIRSTKLEDSAMYFCASSEGGPYEQYFGPGTRLTVT.

A few counts support this clone. The chain joins TRBV11-2 to TRBJ1-1, with TRBD1 as a possible D gene (6 bases). The CDR3 spans 15 residues. V lost 6 bases and J 0 bases, leaving 14 bases between the germline ends. Germline-derived CDR1 and CDR2 are SGHAT and FQNNGV. The CDR3 nucleotides are TGTGCCAGCAGTCGAGTGGGACAACTGAACACTGAAGCTTTCTTT. Translation: CASSRVGQLNTEAFF. Full variable domain (remainder filled in from reference TRBV11-2 and TRBJ1-1): EAGVAQSPRYKIIEKRQSVAFWCNPISGHATLYWYQQILGQGPKLLIQFQNNGVVDDSQLPKDRFSAERLKGVDSTLKIQPAKLEDSAVYLCASSRVGQLNTEAFFGQGTRLTVV.

J is TRBJ2-7 and V is TRBV13; 10 bases are shared with TRBD1. Trimming at V came to 9 bases and at J to 5 bases, leaving 4 bases not matched to a gene. The CDR3 length is 12 residues. Looked up from germline, CDR1 is PRHDT and CDR2 is FYEKMQ (reference sequence). The CDR3 DNA follows: TGTGCCAGTGGGACAGGGGAAAACGAGCAGTACTTC. Its translation: CASGTGENEQYF.

This chain connects TRBV19 to TRBJ1-3; no definite D call. The CDR3 is made up of 14 amino acids. CDR1 is LNHDA, CDR2 SQIVND, per germline (reference sequence). The ends were cut back, 7 bases at V and 7 bases at J, with 17 bases in the middle. This CDR3 reads CASTTRGGWNTIYF. In DNA form, the CDR3 reads TGTGCCAGTACTACCCGGGGAGGATGGAACACCATATATTTT.